These 2 T cell receptor beta chains were all obtained from the same sample, sequenced in a study of cytomegalovirus exposure and HLA in healthy donors (dated by TCRdb to between 2016 and 2019). The library was prepared using the immunoSEQ multiplex PCR assay. A mixture of 60 forward primers for TCR Vbeta segments and 13 reverse primers for TCR Jbeta segments was used in the multiplex PCR. The table comes from immuneACCESS by way of TCRdb, which keeps in-frame sequences with V and J called. Part of the clones is missing from these tables; in studies checked, under half for an unresolved V gene and the rest for unknown reasons. The sample profile shows 170,000 or so clones; roughly 80% of them were found once. The top ten hold less than 15% of the sample. Sequencing was done on a sample of PBMCs. These receptors originate from a woman aged 45 to 65 in good health and CMV-seropositive.

This clone was found a few times. The chain employs TRBV7-8 and TRBJ1-2; D unclear. The CDR3 has 16 residues. V lost 0 bases and J 2 bases, leaving 13 bases between the germline ends. Looked up from germline, CDR1 is SGHVS and CDR2 is FQNEAQ. CDR3 bases: TGTGCCAGCAGCTTAGCGCGGGCCTTCAAGAACTATGGCTACACCTTC. Amino acid sequence: CASSLARAFKNYGYTF.

Comment on this clone: An end of the junction differs from the germline gene, which may be a read error. The V call is TRBV2, the J call TRBJ2-2, with 9 bases aligning to TRBD1. The CDR3 consists of 15 residues. CDR1 is SNHLY, CDR2 FYNNEI, per germline. CDR3 protein: CASSGDRAKTGELFF. The DNA for the CDR3 is TGTGCCAGCAGTGGGGACAGGGCGAAGACCGGGGAGCTGTTTTTT.